One sample yielded the 13 T cell receptor beta chains listed below, sequenced in a study of T cells in Graves' hyperthyroidism and ophthalmopathy. Authors of the study amplified TCR beta CDR3 regions from RNA transcripts. A set of HTBI primers served as the primers for a first-round RT-PCR of the TCR CDR3. Using its own MiXCR run on the multiplex PCR reads, TCRdb lists one record per CDR3 protein. The sample shows around 800,000 distinct CDR3 sequences, 38% of them seen only once. The sequencing input was blood. The receptor set was obtained from a man between 18 and 35 years old with Graves' hyperthyroidism.

Ten or more counts support this clonotype. The chain links TRBV7-2 to TRBJ2-5; 10 bases are shared with TRBD2. V shed 6 bases and J 5 bases; nucleotides not matched to a gene: 9. CDR3 length: 15 amino acids. Germline V CDR1 and CDR2: SGHTA, FQGNSA. CDR3 nucleotide sequence: TGTGCCAGCAGGCTTGGAGCGGGAGGGGCCGAGACCCAGTACTTC. It encodes CASRLGAGGAETQYF.

Many counts were recorded for this clonotype. The chain recombines TRBV29-1 with TRBJ1-1; maybe TRBD1 (5 bases). The ends were cut back, 3 bases at V and 6 bases at J, with 11 bases in the middle. Germline CDR1 SQVTM, CDR2 ANQGSEA. CDR3 size: 12 residues. CDR3 protein: CSVDRQGPEAFF. CDR3 bases: TGCAGCGTTGATCGGCAGGGACCTGAAGCTTTCTTT.

At least ten counts were recorded for this clonotype. The V and J genes are TRBV7-8 and TRBJ1-2, with 7 bases identical to TRBD1. The J segment lost 2 bases and the V segment lost 4 bases, leaving 10 bases of the junction unmatched. The CDR3 totals 16 residues. The V gene's germline CDR1 is SGHVS and CDR2 FQNEAQ. The CDR3, as DNA: TGTGCCAGCAGCTCGATAACCGGGACAGTGAACTATGGCTACACCTTC. Amino acid sequence: CASSSITGTVNYGYTF.

J is TRBJ2-7 and V is TRBV7-2; weak D call: TRBD2 (5 bases). Germline V gene lookup returns CDR1 SGHTA and CDR2 FQGNSA. The length of the CDR3 is 11 residues. V lost 6 bases and J lost 10, with 13 bases in between. The CDR3 bases are TGTGCCAGCAGTGCGGGCGAGCGCCAGTACTTC. Translation gives CASSAGERQYF.

This clonotype has a count of ten or more. The CDR3, as DNA: TGTGCCAGCAGTGACCCGGGAGAAAGCACAGATACGCAGTATTTT. It yields the protein CASSDPGESTDTQYF. The chain employs TRBV25-1 and TRBJ2-3, with D perhaps matching TRBD2 (6 bases). Trimming left V 3 bases short and J 0 bases short, with 10 bases between. The germline V gene has CDR1 MGHDK and CDR2 SYGVNS. This CDR3 is 15 amino acids long.

This clonotype was seen many times. The chain has TRBV20-1 and TRBJ1-2; D is uncertain. The CDR3 has 12 amino acids. Germline assignment: CDR1 DFQATT and CDR2 SNEGSKA (reference sequence). The V and J ends lost 3 bases and 8 bases respectively, with 13 bases between them. The CDR3 nucleotides are TGCAGTGCTAGCATTGGTTCGGGGGGCTACACCTTC. Translated: CSASIGSGGYTF.

For this clonotype: A read error is possible here, since a much larger clone lies one base away. The chain couples TRBV2 to TRBJ2-7; tentatively, D is TRBD1 (6 bases). The CDR3 loop spans 14 amino acids. The germline gives CDR1 SNHLY, CDR2 FYNNEI. The CDR3 DNA follows: TGTGTCAGCAGCCCCTGGCAGGGGACCGACGAGCAGTACTTC. Translated: CVSSPWQGTDEQYF.

This clonotype occurred a few times. This chain connects TRBV7-9 to TRBJ1-1; weak D call: TRBD1 (5 bases). The CDR3 has 16 amino acids. CDR1 and CDR2 from the germline V gene are SEHNR and FQNEAQ (reference sequence). Trimming removed 5 bases from V and 0 bases from J, with 16 bases in between. The CDR3 nucleotides read TGTGCCAGCAGCCGTGAATCAGGGCGTTTGAACACTGAAGCTTTCTTT. This codes for CASSRESGRLNTEAFF.

This clonotype was seen repeatedly, ten times or more. The chain is built from TRBV10-3 and TRBJ2-2, with D perhaps TRBD1 (6 bases). The CDR3 is made up of 16 amino acids. The germline V and J ends were trimmed by 4 bases and 1 base, with 13 bases remaining between them. Per germline, CDR1 ENHRY and CDR2 SYGVKD. CDR3 sequence: CAISATGDMNTGELFF. The CDR3 DNA is TGTGCCATCAGTGCGACAGGTGATATGAACACCGGGGAGCTGTTTTTT.

This clonotype has ten or more counts. V usage is TRBV7-9 and J usage is TRBJ1-2; D unclear. V was trimmed by 0 bases and J by 8 bases, leaving 7 bases between them. Germline CDR1 is SEHNR and CDR2 is FQNEAQ (reference sequence). The CDR3 runs to 12 residues. The CDR3 DNA is TGTGCCAGCAGCTTAGCGGCTGGGGGCTACACCTTC. Its translation: CASSLAAGGYTF.

As regards this clonotype: Without the conserved terminal phenylalanine or tryptophan, this CDR3 likely stems from a read error. It is unclear where the CDR3 begins or ends on the DNA, so no DNA is shown, and the CDR3 is as TCRdb lists it. The chain carries TRBV20-1 and TRBJ2-7; TRBD2, the D gene given by the table, was not confirmed from the DNA. The CDR3 has 8 residues if both end residues are counted. Germline values: CDR1 DFQATT, CDR2 SNEGSKA (reference sequence). The CDR3 reads CSASSGAA.

This chain connects TRBV11-1 to TRBJ2-7; 8 bases align to TRBD1. The CDR3 loop spans 19 amino acids. The germline V gene has CDR1 SGHAT and CDR2 FQDESV (reference sequence). With 5 bases clipped from V and 5 bases from J, the junction kept 23 bases outside the gene matches. The CDR3 region is CASSPPPRQGAVGGNEQYF. The CDR3 DNA reads TGTGCCAGCAGCCCCCCCCCAAGGCAGGGGGCTGTAGGAGGGAACGAGCAGTACTTC.

This clonotype appeared many times. V gene TRBV29-1 combines with J gene TRBJ2-7; TRBD2 might be the D (6 bases). The germline gives CDR1 SQVTM, CDR2 ANQGSEA. The CDR3 is 12 amino acids. Trimming pared 4 bases from V and 3 bases from J, leaving 10 bases between. CDR3 DNA sequence: TGCAGCGTTGGCGGGAACTACTACGAGCAGTACTTC. It is translated as CSVGGNYYEQYF.